This TCR beta chain was captured by sequencing in a study of cytomegalovirus exposure and HLA in healthy donors. General study points: The authors listed some 160 TCR beta chains as cytomegalovirus-associated.

This clone was seen a single time. Its antigen is as yet unknown. A multiplex PCR was run with 60 Vbeta primers and 13 Jbeta primers. The assay was immunoSEQ multiplex PCR, and TCRdb's table has in-frame clones only and misses some. The sample comprises some 150,000 clones, approximately 72% of which are singletons, and less than 2.5% rests with the top ten. In germline, CDR1 is GTSNPN, CDR2 SVGIG (reference sequence). The V gene lost 3 bases and the J gene lost 5 bases, with 13 bases spanning the gap. This CDR3 has 13 amino acids. This chain links TRBV30 with TRBJ2-5, with D possibly being TRBD1 (6 bases). The sequencing sample was made of PBMCs. The clonotype originates from a human donor in good health. The CDR3 here is CAWRRGGGETQYF. CDR3 nucleotide sequence: TGTGCCTGGAGGAGAGGGGGTGGGGAGACCCAGTACTTC.